A single sample is the source of the 8 T cell receptor beta chains below, sequenced in a study of shared clonotypes between healthy human individuals. Clones were read by immunoSEQ multiplex PCR, and TCRdb kept only the in-frame ones, dropping some. Counted here are about 2.1 million clones, under 95% occurring once; the ten biggest clones make up under 2%. Positively selected for CCR7, the CD45RO-negative cells used as naive CD8 cells excluded terminally differentiated effector memory CD45RA+ cells. The sequencing sample was made of naive CD8+ T cells from PBMCs. Source of these receptors: a man between 18 and 35 years old in good health. Some clones in this sample may be carry-over from other donors' samples.

The chain couples TRBV9 to TRBJ2-2; 9 positions match TRBD1. With V trimmed by 4 bases and J by 7 bases, 11 bases remained unmatched. There are 16 residues in the CDR3. Germline V gives CDR1 SGDLS, CDR2 YYNGEE. The CDR3 spells CASSTWGTGLGGELFF. CDR3 bases: TGTGCCAGCAGCACGTGGGGGACAGGGTTAGGCGGGGAGCTGTTTTTT. Together with reference TRBV9 and TRBJ2-2, the CDR3 gives the full variable domain: DSGVTQTPKHLITATGQRVTLRCSPRSGDLSVYWYQQSLDQGLQFLIQYYNGEERAKGNILERFSAQQFPDLHSELNLSSLELGDSALYFCASSTWGTGLGGELFFGEGSRLTVL.

This clone showed up just once. The V gene is TRBV27, the J gene TRBJ2-3; possibly TRBD1 for D (6 bases). Germline-derived CDR1 and CDR2 are MNHEY and SMNVEV (reference sequence). The V end was cut by 4 bases, the J end by 0 bases, with 8 bases between. The CDR3 is 14 amino acids. This CDR3 reads CASSWTDSTDTQYF. DNA for the CDR3: TGTGCCAGCAGTTGGACAGACAGCACAGATACGCAGTATTTT.

The chain carries TRBV7-8 and TRBJ2-3; 7 bases are a match to TRBD1. There are 16 residues in the CDR3. CDR1 is SGHVS, CDR2 FQNEAQ, per germline. After removal of 4 bases from V and 5 bases from J, the junction contained 12 bases not matched to a gene. Here the CDR3 reads CASSSKPTGSGDTQYF. CDR3 nucleotide sequence: TGTGCCAGCAGCTCGAAGCCGACAGGGTCAGGAGATACGCAGTATTTT.

This chain links TRBV2 with TRBJ2-7; D possibly corresponds to TRBD1 (6 bases). In germline, CDR1 is SNHLY, CDR2 FYNNEI. Trimming took off 2 bases at V and 1 base at J, with 18 bases between the two ends. This CDR3 has 17 amino acids. CDR3 sequence reads: CASSESRAGETSYEQYF. The CDR3, as DNA: TGTGCCAGCAGTGAATCTAGGGCAGGGGAAACATCCTACGAGCAGTACTTC.

The V and J genes are TRBV23-1 and TRBJ2-7, with D maybe TRBD1 (5 bases). TRBV23-1 falls under the ORF class, with uncertain function. This CDR3 spans 14 amino acids. The CDR3 loop reads CTQQSARVSYEQYF. The DNA of the CDR3 is TGCACGCAGCAGTCGGCCAGGGTTTCCTACGAGCAGTACTTC.

The rearrangement links TRBV10-3 to TRBJ1-2; TRBD1 matches at 7 bases. J lost 6 bases, V lost 0 bases, and 13 bases had no gene match. The germline CDR1 and CDR2 sequences are ENHRY and SYGVKD. The CDR3 is 17 amino acids. The CDR3 spells CAISESIGNRGLDGYTF. CDR3 coding DNA: TGTGCCATCAGTGAGTCCATTGGTAACAGGGGATTGGATGGCTACACCTTC.

The rearrangement joins TRBV7-2 to TRBJ1-6, with D perhaps matching TRBD1 (5 bases). Germline V gene data show CDR1 as SGHTA and CDR2 as FQGNSA. CDR3 size: 14 residues. The V end lost 5 bases, the J end lost 9 bases, and 14 bases lay between the germline ends. CDR3 DNA: TGTGCCAGCAGCGAGGGGCTCGGATCTTCACCCCTCCACTTT. It yields the protein CASSEGLGSSPLHF.

The rearrangement links TRBV9 to TRBJ1-5; D may be TRBD1 (5 bases). Germline V CDR1 and CDR2: SGDLS, YYNGEE. V was pared by 3 bases and J by 6 bases, with 16 bases between. This CDR3 region has 15 residues. The CDR3 DNA reads TGTGCCAGCAGCGGAGGGGAAACTTGGGGTCAGCCCCAGCATTTT. Translating gives CASSGGETWGQPQHF. The variable domain in full, completed from reference TRBV9 and TRBJ1-5, reads DSGVTQTPKHLITATGQRVTLRCSPRSGDLSVYWYQQSLDQGLQFLIQYYNGEERAKGNILERFSAQQFPDLHSELNLSSLELGDSALYFCASSGGETWGQPQHFGDGTRLSIL.